These 14 T cell receptor beta chains were sequenced from one sample in a study of T cells in localized non-small cell lung cancer. Sequencing was performed with immunoSEQ multiplex PCR; in TCRdb, only in-frame clones are kept and a portion is missing. The repertoire holds about 48,000 clones, about 72% seen once, with less than 20% in the top ten. Sequences were derived from peripheral blood, sampled before any cancer treatment. These TCRs come from a man between 40 and 75 years old with stage I squamous cell lung carcinoma.

The J gene is TRBJ2-2, the V gene TRBV10-3; possibly TRBD2 for D (5 bases). Trimming took 3 bases from V and 4 from J, leaving 9 bases between them. Germline assignment: CDR1 ENHRY and CDR2 SYGVKD. The CDR3 runs to 14 residues. The CDR3 DNA is TGTGCCATCAGTGACGGGGTTGCCACCGGGGAGCTGTTTTTT. It specifies CAISDGVATGELFF.

The chain couples TRBV5-5 to TRBJ1-1; D is unresolved. Trimming pared 3 bases from V and 3 bases from J, leaving 9 bases between. The CDR3 totals 13 residues. Germline CDR1 and CDR2: SGHKS and YYEKEE (reference sequence). CDR3 region: CASSSTQYTEAFF. The CDR3 nucleotides read TGTGCCAGCAGCTCAACACAGTACACTGAAGCTTTCTTT.

The rearrangement joins TRBV5-5 to TRBJ2-7, with TRBD2 identical over 9 bases. This CDR3 spans 13 amino acids. With V trimmed by 2 bases and J by 6 bases, 3 bases remained unmatched. Germline V gives CDR1 SGHKS, CDR2 YYEKEE (reference sequence). The DNA of the CDR3 is TGTGCCAGCAGCTTAGCGGGGGGCGCCGAGCAGTACTTC. Its protein is CASSLAGGAEQYF.

The CDR3 DNA sequence: TGTGCCAGCAGTACTAACCGGGACAATGATAGGCCCCAGCATTTT. Protein sequence: CASSTNRDNDRPQHF. The chain couples TRBV28 to TRBJ1-5, with D possibly matching TRBD1 (6 bases). Per the germline V gene, CDR1 is MDHEN and CDR2 is SYDVKM. The CDR3 is 15 residues long. Trimming stripped 5 bases from V and 9 bases from J, with 20 bases between.

V and J are TRBV28 and TRBJ1-3; tentative D call: TRBD1 (6 bases). Germline V gene data show CDR1 as MDHEN and CDR2 as SYDVKM. Trimming cost V 3 bases and J 4 bases, with 19 bases left between them. CDR3 length: 17 residues. CDR3 sequence (DNA): TGTGCCAGCAGTTTGGCTGGGGGCGCCCGGAAGGGAAACACCATATATTTT. The encoded protein is CASSLAGGARKGNTIYF.

The chain is built from TRBV4-1 and TRBJ1-1, with 7 bases lining up with TRBD1. The ends lost 0 bases at V and 6 bases at J; junction bases unmatched: 4. This CDR3 is built from 14 residues. Germline CDR1 and CDR2: MGHRA and YSYEKL. The CDR3 here is CASSQEEGAAEAFF. The CDR3 coding sequence is TGCGCCAGCAGCCAAGAGGAGGGGGCAGCTGAAGCTTTCTTT.

The chain has TRBV15 and TRBJ1-5, with unresolved D. This CDR3 has 15 amino acids. V gave up 1 base and J gave up 7 bases, with 14 bases separating them. Germline V CDR1 and CDR2: LNHNV, YYDKDF (reference sequence). The CDR3 bases are TGTGCCACCAGCAGAGCCTCTCCAGCGGGGCAGCCCCAGCATTTT. Its protein product is CATSRASPAGQPQHF.

The genes are TRBV14 and TRBJ1-5, with no clear D. This CDR3 spans 13 amino acids. Germline loops: CDR1 SGHDN, CDR2 FVKESK. V lost 0 bases to trimming and J lost 6 bases, with 6 bases between them. The CDR3 loop is CASSQDLGQPQHF. The CDR3 nucleotides are TGTGCCAGCAGCCAAGATCTAGGTCAGCCCCAGCATTTT.

This chain joins TRBV19 and TRBJ2-5; perhaps TRBD2 as D (6 bases). V shed 7 bases and J shed 6 bases, with 15 bases lying between them. Germline-derived CDR1 and CDR2 are LNHDA and SQIVND (reference sequence). The CDR3 consists of 13 residues. The CDR3 coding sequence is TGTGCCAGTACCACTCCCGGGAGAAAGACCCAGTACTTC. This gives the protein CASTTPGRKTQYF. The full variable domain, its missing parts supplied by reference TRBV19 and TRBJ2-5, is DGGITQSPKYLFRKEGQNVTLSCEQNLNHDAMYWYRQDPGQGLRLIYYSQIVNDFQKGDIAEGYSVSREKKESFPLTVTSAQKNPTAFYLCASTTPGRKTQYFGPGTRLLVL.

This chain links TRBV28 with TRBJ2-3; TRBD2 matches at 10 bases. V shed 4 bases, J shed 7 bases, and the junction held 14 bases outside the gene matches. The CDR3 length is 17 residues. In germline, CDR1 is MDHEN, CDR2 SYDVKM. The CDR3 region is CASSSVPSSGGFYTQYF. Here the CDR3 DNA reads TGTGCCAGCAGTTCCGTCCCCTCTAGCGGGGGCTTTTATACGCAGTATTTT.

J is TRBJ1-1 and V is TRBV29-1; D gene ambiguous. V dropped 7 bases and J dropped 1 base, with 10 bases sitting between them. This CDR3 has 12 amino acids. CDR1 and CDR2 from the germline V gene are SQVTM and ANQGSEA. The CDR3 DNA reads TGCAGCGCCGCACTGGGGAACACTGAAGCTTTCTTT. Protein: CSAALGNTEAFF.

This chain links TRBV9 with TRBJ2-3; TRBD2 matches at 12 bases. This CDR3 is 16 amino acids long. Germline-derived CDR1 and CDR2 are SGDLS and YYNGEE. Unmatched junction bases numbered 5, after V lost 4 bases and J lost 2 bases. DNA of the CDR3: TGTGCCAGCAGCACGAGACTAGCGGGGGCCACAGATACGCAGTATTTT. Its translation: CASSTRLAGATDTQYF.

The chain joins TRBV5-1 to TRBJ1-3, with D unclear. CDR3 size: 15 residues. Between the trimmed V and J ends, which lost 2 bases and 0 bases, there was a span of 9 bases. Looked up from germline, CDR1 is SGHRS and CDR2 is YFSETQ. In DNA form, the CDR3 reads TGCGCCAGCAGCTTTTCCGGAGACTCTGGAAACACCATATATTTT. Translation gives CASSFSGDSGNTIYF.

This chain connects TRBV6-5 to TRBJ1-3; D not certain. The V gene's germline CDR1 is MNHEY and CDR2 SVGAGI. V was clipped by 6 bases and J by 3 bases, with 6 bases between them. The CDR3 runs to 12 residues. The CDR3 loop is CASRGSGNTIYF. The DNA of the CDR3 is TGTGCCAGCAGGGGGAGTGGAAACACCATATATTTT.